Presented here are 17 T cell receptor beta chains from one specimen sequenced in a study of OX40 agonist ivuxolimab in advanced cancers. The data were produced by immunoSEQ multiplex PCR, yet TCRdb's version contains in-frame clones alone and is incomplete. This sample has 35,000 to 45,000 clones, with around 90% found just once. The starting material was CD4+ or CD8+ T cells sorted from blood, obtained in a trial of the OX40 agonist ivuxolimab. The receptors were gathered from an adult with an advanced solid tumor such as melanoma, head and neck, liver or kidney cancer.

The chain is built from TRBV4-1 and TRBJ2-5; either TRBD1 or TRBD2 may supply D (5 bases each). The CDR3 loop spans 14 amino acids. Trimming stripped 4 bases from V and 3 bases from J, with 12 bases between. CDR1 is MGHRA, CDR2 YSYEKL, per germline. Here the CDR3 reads CASSPSWGKETQYF. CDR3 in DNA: TGCGCCAGCAGCCCTTCGTGGGGGAAAGAGACCCAGTACTTC.

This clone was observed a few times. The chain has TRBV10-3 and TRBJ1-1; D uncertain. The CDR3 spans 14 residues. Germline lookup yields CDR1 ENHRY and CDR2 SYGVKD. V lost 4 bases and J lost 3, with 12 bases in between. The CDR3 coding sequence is TGTGCCATCAGTGCTGCGGGCAGCGACACTGAAGCTTTCTTT. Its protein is CAISAAGSDTEAFF.

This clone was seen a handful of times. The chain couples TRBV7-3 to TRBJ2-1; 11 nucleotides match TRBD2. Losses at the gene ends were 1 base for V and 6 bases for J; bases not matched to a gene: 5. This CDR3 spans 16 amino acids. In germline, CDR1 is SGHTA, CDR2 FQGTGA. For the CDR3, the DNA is TGTGCCAGCAGCTTAATAACTAGCGGGAGTAGCAATGAGCAGTTCTTC. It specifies CASSLITSGSSNEQFF.

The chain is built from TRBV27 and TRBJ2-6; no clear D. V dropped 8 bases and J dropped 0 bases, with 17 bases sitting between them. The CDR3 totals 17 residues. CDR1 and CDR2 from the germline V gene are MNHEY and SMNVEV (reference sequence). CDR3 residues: CASSPLDWASGANVLTF. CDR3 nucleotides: TGTGCCAGCTCCCCTTTAGACTGGGCCTCTGGGGCCAACGTCCTGACTTTC. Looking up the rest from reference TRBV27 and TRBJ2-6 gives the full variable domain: EAQVTQNPRYLITVTGKKLTVTCSQNMNHEYMSWYRQDPGLGLRQIYYSMNVEVTDKGDVPEGYKVSRKEKRNFPLILESPSPNQTSLYFCASSPLDWASGANVLTFGAGSRLTVL.

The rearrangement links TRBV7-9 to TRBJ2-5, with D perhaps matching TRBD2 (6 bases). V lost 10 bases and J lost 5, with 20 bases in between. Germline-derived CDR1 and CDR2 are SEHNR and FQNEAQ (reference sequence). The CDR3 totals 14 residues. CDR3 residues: CATSTPGAGETQYF. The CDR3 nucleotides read TGTGCCACCAGTACTCCGGGAGCTGGGGAGACCCAGTACTTC.

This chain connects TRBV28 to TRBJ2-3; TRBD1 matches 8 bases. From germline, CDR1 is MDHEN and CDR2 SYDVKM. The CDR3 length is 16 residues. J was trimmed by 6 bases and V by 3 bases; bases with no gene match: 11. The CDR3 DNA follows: TGTGCCAGCAGTTTGCAGCAGGGGGCGCATTGGGATACGCAGTATTTT. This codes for CASSLQQGAHWDTQYF.

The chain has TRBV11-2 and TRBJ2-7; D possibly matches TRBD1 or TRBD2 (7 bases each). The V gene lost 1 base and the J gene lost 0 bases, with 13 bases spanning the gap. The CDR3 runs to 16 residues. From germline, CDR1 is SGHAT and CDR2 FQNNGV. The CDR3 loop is CASSLASGDSSYEQYF. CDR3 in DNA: TGTGCCAGCAGCTTAGCAAGCGGGGACAGCTCCTACGAGCAGTACTTC.

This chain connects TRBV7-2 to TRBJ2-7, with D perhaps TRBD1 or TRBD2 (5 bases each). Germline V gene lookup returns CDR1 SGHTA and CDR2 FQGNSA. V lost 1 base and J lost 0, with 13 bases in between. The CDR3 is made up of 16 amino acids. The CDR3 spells CASSLGAGTPSYEQYF. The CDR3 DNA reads TGTGCCAGCAGCTTAGGGGCCGGGACCCCCTCCTACGAGCAGTACTTC.

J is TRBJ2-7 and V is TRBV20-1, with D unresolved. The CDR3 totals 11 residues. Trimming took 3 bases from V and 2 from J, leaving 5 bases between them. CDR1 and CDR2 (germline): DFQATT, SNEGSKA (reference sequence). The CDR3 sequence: CSARWAYEQYF. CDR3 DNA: TGCAGTGCTAGGTGGGCCTACGAGCAGTACTTC.

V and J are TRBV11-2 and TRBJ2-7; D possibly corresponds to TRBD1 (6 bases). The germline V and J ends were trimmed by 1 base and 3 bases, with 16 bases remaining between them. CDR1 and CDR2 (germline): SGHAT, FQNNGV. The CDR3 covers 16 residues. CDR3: CASSLVDSGYFYEQYF. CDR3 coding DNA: TGTGCCAGCAGCTTAGTGGACAGCGGATATTTCTACGAGCAGTACTTC.

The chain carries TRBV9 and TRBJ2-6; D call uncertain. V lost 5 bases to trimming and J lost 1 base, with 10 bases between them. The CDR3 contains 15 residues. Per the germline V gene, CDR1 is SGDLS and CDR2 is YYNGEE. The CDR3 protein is CASRTADSGANVLTF. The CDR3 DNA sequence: TGTGCCAGCAGGACGGCTGATTCTGGGGCCAACGTCCTGACTTTC. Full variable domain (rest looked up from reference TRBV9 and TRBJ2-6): DSGVTQTPKHLITATGQRVTLRCSPRSGDLSVYWYQQSLDQGLQFLIQYYNGEERAKGNILERFSAQQFPDLHSELNLSSLELGDSALYFCASRTADSGANVLTFGAGSRLTVL.

The CDR3 loop reads CASGPYLTQYF. The CDR3 nucleotides read TGTGCCAGTGGGCCTTATTTGACCCAGTACTTC. V gene TRBV28 combines with J gene TRBJ2-5; no firm D call. Trimming shortened V by 9 bases and J by 7 bases, and 12 bases separated the two germline ends. This CDR3 has 11 residues. Germline CDR1 and CDR2: MDHEN and SYDVKM.

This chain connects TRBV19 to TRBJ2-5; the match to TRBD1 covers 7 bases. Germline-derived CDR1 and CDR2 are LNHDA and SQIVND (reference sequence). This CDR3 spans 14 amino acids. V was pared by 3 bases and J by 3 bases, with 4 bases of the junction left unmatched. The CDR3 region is CASSINRGKETQYF. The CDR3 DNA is TGTGCCAGTAGTATTAACAGGGGAAAAGAGACCCAGTACTTC.

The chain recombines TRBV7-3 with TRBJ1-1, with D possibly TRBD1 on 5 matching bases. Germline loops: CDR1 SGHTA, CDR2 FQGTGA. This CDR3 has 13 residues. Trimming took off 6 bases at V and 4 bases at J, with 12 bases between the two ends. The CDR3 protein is CASSPGLGTEAFF. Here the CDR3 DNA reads TGTGCCAGCAGTCCAGGGTTGGGCACTGAAGCTTTCTTT.

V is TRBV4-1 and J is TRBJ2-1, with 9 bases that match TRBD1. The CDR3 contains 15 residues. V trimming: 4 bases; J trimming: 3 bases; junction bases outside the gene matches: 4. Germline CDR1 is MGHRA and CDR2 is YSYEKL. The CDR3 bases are TGCGCCAGCAGCCCGGGACAGGGAAACTACAATGAGCAGTTCTTC. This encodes CASSPGQGNYNEQFF.

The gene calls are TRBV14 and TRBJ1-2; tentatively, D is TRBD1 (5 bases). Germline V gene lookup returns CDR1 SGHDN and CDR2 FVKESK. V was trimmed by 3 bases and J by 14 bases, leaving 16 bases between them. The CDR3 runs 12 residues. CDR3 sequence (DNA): TGTGCCAGCAGCCAGGAATCAGGGTTTAGGACCTTC. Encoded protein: CASSQESGFRTF.

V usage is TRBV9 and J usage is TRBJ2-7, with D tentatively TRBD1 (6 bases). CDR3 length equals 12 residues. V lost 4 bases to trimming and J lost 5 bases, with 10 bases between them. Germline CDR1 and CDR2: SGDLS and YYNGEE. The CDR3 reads CASSQGSNEQYF. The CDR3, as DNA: TGTGCCAGCAGCCAGGGGAGCAACGAGCAGTACTTC.